This passage covers 8 T cell receptor beta chains from one sample sequenced in a study of cytomegalovirus exposure and HLA in healthy donors. The primer mix had 60 Vbeta and 13 Jbeta primers. Profiled with immunoSEQ multiplex PCR; TCRdb holds only in-frame clones, not every one. The sample consists of around 85,000 clones, about four fifths of them appearing once. The sample consisted of PBMCs. The receptors were gathered from a man in his fifties or sixties in good health and CMV-seropositive.

The chain couples TRBV2 to TRBJ1-4; D possibly corresponds to TRBD1 (5 bases). Germline values: CDR1 SNHLY, CDR2 FYNNEI. The CDR3 runs to 14 residues. Between the trimmed V and J ends, which lost 6 bases and 8 bases, there was a span of 16 bases. The CDR3 DNA sequence: TGTGCCAGCAGGACAGACTTGAATACGGAAAAACTGTTTTTT. It is translated as CASRTDLNTEKLFF.

The V and J genes are TRBV5-6 and TRBJ1-2, with D unresolved. CDR1 SGHDT and CDR2 YYEEEE come from the germline V gene. CDR3 length equals 14 residues. V was pared by 4 bases and J by 6 bases, with 16 bases between. CDR3: CASSVPPGYDGYTF. CDR3 sequence (DNA): TGTGCCAGCAGCGTCCCGCCCGGGTACGATGGCTACACCTTC. Based on the CDR3 plus reference TRBV5-6 and TRBJ1-2, the full variable domain is DAGVTQSPTHLIKTRGQQVTLRCSPKSGHDTVSWYQQALGQGPQFIFQYYEEEERQRGNFPDRFSGHQFPNYSSELNVNALLLGDSALYLCASSVPPGYDGYTFGSGTRLTVV.

The DNA for the CDR3 is TGTGCCAGTAGCCTGGACAGCAGAATGAACACTGAAGCTTTCTTT. It specifies CASSLDSRMNTEAFF. The J gene is TRBJ1-1, the V gene TRBV19; tentatively, D is TRBD1 (6 bases). Germline V gene data show CDR1 as LNHDA and CDR2 as SQIVND (reference sequence). This CDR3 is 15 amino acids long. V shed 6 bases and J shed 0 bases, with 14 bases lying between them. Supplemented by reference TRBV19 and TRBJ1-1, the full variable domain reads DGGITQSPKYLFRKEGQNVTLSCEQNLNHDAMYWYRQDPGQGLRLIYYSQIVNDFQKGDIAEGYSVSREKKESFPLTVTSAQKNPTAFYLCASSLDSRMNTEAFFGQGTRLTVV.

The genes are TRBV18 and TRBJ1-5; possibly TRBD1 for D (6 bases). Trimming removed 3 bases at V and 0 bases at J, with 18 bases between. The CDR3 sequence is 18 residues long. CDR1 and CDR2 from the germline V gene are KGHSH and LQKENI. The CDR3 nucleotides read TGTGCCAGCTCACCGTCGCGAGGGGGTTTAGGTAGCAATCAGCCCCAGCATTTT. This codes for CASSPSRGGLGSNQPQHF.

This clone was picked up one time. The rearrangement links TRBV6-1 to TRBJ2-1; possibly TRBD1 for D (6 bases). The V gene's germline CDR1 is MNHNS and CDR2 SASEGT. With 3 bases removed from V and 8 bases from J, the gap between germline ends came to 14 bases. CDR3 size: 14 residues. CDR3 sequence reads: CASSDTGTFDEQFF. CDR3 nucleotides: TGTGCCAGCAGTGACACCGGGACATTCGATGAGCAGTTCTTC.

This rearrangement joins TRBV7-9 to TRBJ2-5, with no clear D. CDR1 is SEHNR, CDR2 FQNEAQ, per germline (reference sequence). The CDR3 is made up of 17 amino acids. The V gene lost 0 bases and the J gene lost 3 bases, with 17 bases spanning the gap. In DNA, the CDR3 is TGTGCCAGCAGCTTAGCATTTTCGCCACAGCTAAAAGAGACCCAGTACTTC. Its translation: CASSLAFSPQLKETQYF.

In its sample, this clone was seen once. This rearrangement joins TRBV4-1 to TRBJ2-3; TRBD2 is a possible D gene (5 bases). With 4 bases removed from V and 4 bases from J, the gap between germline ends came to 18 bases. This CDR3 comprises 16 residues. Germline V gene lookup returns CDR1 MGHRA and CDR2 YSYEKL. The DNA for the CDR3 is TGCGCCAGCAGCCTCCCCTCCAGCGGAGAGGCAGATACGCAGTATTTT. Translating gives CASSLPSSGEADTQYF.

The chain joins TRBV27 to TRBJ1-2; the match to TRBD1 covers 7 bases. The V gene end was trimmed by 5 bases and the J gene end by 8 bases; junction bases not matched to a gene: 8. Germline V gene data show CDR1 as MNHEY and CDR2 as SMNVEV (reference sequence). The length of the CDR3 is 13 residues. CDR3 nucleotide sequence: TGTGCCAGCAGTCGAACAGGGGACGGCGGCTACACCTTC. Its protein is CASSRTGDGGYTF.